The 5 T cell receptor beta chains presented below share a single source sample, sequenced in a study of CD8 T cells in ankylosing spondylitis. TCRdb re-called the 5' RACE reads with MiXCR, one entry per CDR3 protein. Found here are 380,000 or so distinct CDR3 sequences, approximately 22% of them singletons; the top ten hold 13%. The sample was blood, either unsorted or a sorted T cell fraction (not recorded which). These receptor sequences come from a male donor with ankylosing spondylitis or in good health (not recorded which).

This clonotype was recorded a few times. The rearrangement uses TRBV27 and TRBJ2-6, with a possible D match to TRBD2 (6 bases). Between the trimmed V and J ends, which lost 5 bases and 0 bases, there was a span of 14 bases. Germline V gene data show CDR1 as MNHEY and CDR2 as SMNVEV (reference sequence). This CDR3 is built from 17 residues. This CDR3 reads CASSTLGLRSGANVLTF. For the CDR3, the DNA is TGTGCCAGCAGTACCCTGGGACTTCGCTCTGGGGCCAACGTCCTGACTTTC.

The J gene is TRBJ2-3, the V gene TRBV9; D unclear. V was cut by 0 bases and J by 1 base, with 15 bases left in between. CDR1 is SGDLS and CDR2 is YYNGEE in the germline V gene. The CDR3 length is 17 residues. CDR3 protein: CASSVANGVTGTDTQYF. The DNA of the CDR3 is TGTGCCAGCAGCGTAGCTAATGGGGTTACAGGCACAGATACGCAGTATTTT.

The rearrangement uses TRBV6-1 and TRBJ2-7; possible D gene TRBD2, 7 bases. In germline, CDR1 is MNHNS, CDR2 SASEGT. Trimming cost V 9 bases and J 5 bases, with 11 bases left between them. The CDR3 is 11 residues long. CDR3 sequence (DNA): TGTGCCAGGATGGGGGGGCACGAGCAGTACTTC. It encodes CARMGGHEQYF.

This clonotype was counted only a few times. V gene TRBV12-3 or TRBV12-4 combines with J gene TRBJ2-5; D is perhaps TRBD1 (6 bases). Trimming cost V 6 bases and J 2 bases, with 16 bases left between them. The CDR3 runs to 15 residues. The DNA of the CDR3 is TGTGCCAGCAGGGACGAACAGGGTGAGCAAGAGACCCAGTACTTC. Its translation is CASRDEQGEQETQYF.

This clonotype appeared a few times. The chain combines TRBV10-1 with TRBJ2-1; TRBD2 matches 12 bases. This CDR3 is built from 18 residues. The J segment lost 4 bases and the V segment lost 0 bases, leaving 7 bases of the junction unmatched. Germline V gene data show CDR1 as WNHNN and CDR2 as SYGVQD (reference sequence). CDR3 amino acids: CASSESPASGGGYNEQFF. In nucleotides, the CDR3 is TGCGCCAGCAGTGAGTCTCCGGCTAGCGGGGGGGGTTACAATGAGCAGTTCTTC.